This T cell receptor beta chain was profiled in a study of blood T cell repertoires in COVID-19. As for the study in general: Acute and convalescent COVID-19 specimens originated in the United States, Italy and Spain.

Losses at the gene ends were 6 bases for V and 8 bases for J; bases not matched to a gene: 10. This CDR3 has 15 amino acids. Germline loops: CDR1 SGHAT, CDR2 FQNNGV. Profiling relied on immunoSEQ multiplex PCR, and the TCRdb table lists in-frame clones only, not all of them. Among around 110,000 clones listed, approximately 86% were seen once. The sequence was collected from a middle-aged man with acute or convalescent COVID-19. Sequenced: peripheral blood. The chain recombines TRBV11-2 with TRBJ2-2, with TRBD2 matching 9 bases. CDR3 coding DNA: TGTGCCAGCAGTCCACTAGCGGGCCTTGCAGGGGAGCTGTTTTTT. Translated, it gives CASSPLAGLAGELFF.